This entry lists 27 T cell receptor beta chains sequenced from one sample in a study of T cell responses to AZD1222 COVID-19 vaccine. TCRdb's copy holds only in-frame clones and misses some; the assay was immunoSEQ multiplex PCR. The sample has approximately 150,000 clones; around 88% are singletons. Material: peripheral blood, obtained on day 0 of MenACWY control vaccination. Source of these receptors: an adult in good health.

The chain joins TRBV21-1 to TRBJ2-4; the D call TRBD1 from the table was never checked on the DNA. TRBV21-1 is shown as a pseudogene. The CDR3 sequence is 18 residues long. The CDR3 DNA reads as TGTGCCAGCAGCCTACCCGGGACAGGGGTGTCAGCAAAAAACATTCAGTACTTC. Translation gives CASSLPGTGVSAKNIQYF.

This chain joins TRBV5-5 and TRBJ1-5, with D hard to call. CDR1 is SGHKS, CDR2 YYEKEE, per germline (reference sequence). V lost 2 bases, J lost 4 bases, and 13 bases lay in between. The CDR3 covers 15 residues. CDR3 in amino acids: CASSFSAPGNQPQHF. The CDR3 DNA reads as TGTGCCAGCAGCTTTTCGGCCCCCGGGAATCAGCCCCAGCATTTT. Using reference TRBV5-5 and TRBJ1-5 for the parts outside the CDR3, the full variable domain is DAGVTQSPTHLIKTRGQQVTLRCSPISGHKSVSWYQQVLGQGPQFIFQYYEKEERGRGNFPDRFSARQFPNYSSELNVNALLLGDSALYLCASSFSAPGNQPQHFGDGTRLSIL.

In regard to this clone: Other nucleotide sequences in the sample specify the same CDR3. This sequence joins TRBV7-2 and TRBJ1-1, with D tentatively TRBD1 (5 bases). V was clipped by 7 bases and J by 5 bases, with 14 bases between them. This CDR3 spans 13 amino acids. Germline V gene sequence: CDR1 SGHTA, CDR2 FQGNSA. The CDR3 nucleotides read TGTGCCAGCACACTCCGTAGGGGAACTGAAGCTTTCTTT. As protein: CASTLRRGTEAFF.

The chain uses TRBV20-1 and TRBJ2-1; 10 bases align to TRBD2. J lost 6 bases, V lost 3 bases, and 2 bases had no gene match. This CDR3 comprises 13 residues. The V gene's germline CDR1 is DFQATT and CDR2 SNEGSKA (reference sequence). The CDR3 coding sequence is TGCAGTGCTAGTGGGACTAGCGCCAATGAGCAGTTCTTC. It is translated as CSASGTSANEQFF.

The DNA of the CDR3 is TGTGCCAGCTGTTCGGAGACACTCTCCGATGAGCAGTTCTTC. This codes for CASCSETLSDEQFF. This chain joins TRBV7-9 and TRBJ2-1, with D hard to call. Trimming removed 8 bases from V and 8 bases from J, with 19 bases in between. Germline CDR1 and CDR2: SEHNR and FQNEAQ (reference sequence). The CDR3 covers 14 residues.

The chain is built from TRBV6-5 and TRBJ1-6; TRBD1 agrees at 7 bases. This CDR3 spans 14 amino acids. Per the germline V gene, CDR1 is MNHEY and CDR2 is SVGAGI. J was trimmed by 12 bases and V by 7 bases; bases with no gene match: 12. CDR3 bases: TGTGCCAGCAAGCCGGGACAGACTATTAAACCCCTCCACTTT. Translation: CASKPGQTIKPLHF.

This chain joins TRBV27 and TRBJ2-1; 10 bases are shared with TRBD2. The CDR3 is made up of 15 amino acids. Unmatched junction bases numbered 0, after V lost 4 bases and J lost 0 bases. Germline V gene sequence: CDR1 MNHEY, CDR2 SMNVEV (reference sequence). CDR3 in amino acids: CASSSSGSSYNEQFF. CDR3 nucleotides: TGTGCCAGCAGTTCTAGCGGGAGCTCCTACAATGAGCAGTTCTTC.

This clone has just one count. The chain uses TRBV21-1 and TRBJ2-6; the D call TRBD1 from the table was never checked on the DNA. TRBV21-1 is termed a pseudogene. The CDR3 sequence is 21 residues long. CDR3 coding DNA: TGTGCCAGCACCAAAAAACCCGGGACAGGGGGCATTTATCGTGGGGCCAACGTCCTGACTTTC. It translates to CASTKKPGTGGIYRGANVLTF.

The gene calls are TRBV7-2 and TRBJ2-5, with 7 bases aligning to TRBD1. V trimming: 5 bases; J trimming: 5 bases; junction bases outside the gene matches: 14. Looked up from germline, CDR1 is SGHTA and CDR2 is FQGNSA. The CDR3 covers 16 residues. In DNA, the CDR3 is TGTGCCAGCAGCCCGCGTCCGGGACAGATTAGGGAGACCCAGTACTTC. Translation: CASSPRPGQIRETQYF.

The V call is TRBV7-8, the J call TRBJ2-1; 8 nucleotides line up with TRBD1. Germline V lookup: CDR1 SGHVS, CDR2 FQNEAQ. This CDR3 spans 16 amino acids. J gave up 4 bases and V 5 bases, and 10 bases lay outside the gene matches. The CDR3 here is CASSRTGPTGYNEQFF. CDR3 sequence (DNA): TGTGCCAGCAGCCGGACAGGGCCGACGGGATACAATGAGCAGTTCTTC.

The chain is built from TRBV10-3 and TRBJ2-2; no firm D call. Germline V gene data show CDR1 as ENHRY and CDR2 as SYGVKD. Deletions cut 6 bases from V and 6 bases from J, with 5 bases between. The CDR3 contains 11 residues. The CDR3, as DNA: TGTGCCATCAGGGTGGCCGGGGAGCTGTTTTTT. Its protein product is CAIRVAGELFF.

This clone showed up just once. The chain combines TRBV27 with TRBJ2-7; D unresolved. CDR1 and CDR2 (germline): MNHEY, SMNVEV (reference sequence). The CDR3 is made up of 13 amino acids. The V end lost 3 bases, the J end lost 6 bases, and 12 bases lay between the germline ends. CDR3 nucleotides: TGTGCCAGCAGTTTTGGGTTTTTCGCCGAGCAGTACTTC. It specifies CASSFGFFAEQYF.

J is TRBJ1-4 and V is TRBV7-8; 7 nucleotides line up with TRBD1. V lost 4 bases to trimming and J lost 3 bases; unmatched junction nucleotides: 2. There are 14 residues in the CDR3. CDR1 SGHVS and CDR2 FQNEAQ come from the germline V gene. CDR3 sequence: CASSSTGPNEKLFF. In DNA, the CDR3 is TGTGCCAGCAGCTCGACAGGGCCTAATGAAAAACTGTTTTTT.

The V and J genes are TRBV11-3 and TRBJ1-1, with a tentative D call TRBD1 (5 bases). The CDR3 runs to 12 residues. The germline V and J ends were trimmed by 3 bases and 7 bases, with 9 bases remaining between them. From germline, CDR1 is SGHNT and CDR2 YENEEA. The CDR3 loop is CASSFEGSEAFF. CDR3 sequence (DNA): TGTGCCAGCAGCTTTGAGGGGAGTGAAGCTTTCTTT. The whole variable domain, remainder taken from reference TRBV11-3 and TRBJ1-1, is EAGVVQSPRYKIIEKKQPVAFWCNPISGHNTLYWYLQNLGQGPELLIRYENEEAVDDSQLPKDRFSAERLKGVDSTLKIQPAELGDSAVYLCASSFEGSEAFFGQGTRLTVV.

In nucleotides, the CDR3 is TGCGCCAGCAGCCAAGATCGAACAGGGGGCACCTATGGCTACACCTTC. It yields the protein CASSQDRTGGTYGYTF. The chain is built from TRBV4-3 and TRBJ1-2; 9 bases align to TRBD1. Per the germline V gene, CDR1 is LGHNA and CDR2 is YSLEER. Unmatched junction bases numbered 6, after V lost 0 bases and J lost 4 bases. CDR3 length: 16 amino acids.

The chain is built from TRBV6-5 and TRBJ2-3; D might be TRBD1 or TRBD2, each matching 5 bases. This CDR3 contains 11 residues. Germline CDR1 MNHEY, CDR2 SVGAGI. The ends were cut back, 8 bases at V and 8 bases at J, with 11 bases in the middle. Here the CDR3 reads CASWGSGTQYF. DNA of the CDR3: TGTGCCAGCTGGGGGTCGGGTACGCAGTATTTT.

The chain combines TRBV2 with TRBJ2-3; tentatively, D is TRBD1 (5 bases). Germline V gives CDR1 SNHLY, CDR2 FYNNEI. This CDR3 has 14 residues. V was cut by 6 bases and J by 0 bases, with 10 bases left in between. CDR3 nucleotides: TGTGCCAGCAGAACAGGTCCTAGCACAGATACGCAGTATTTT. Residues: CASRTGPSTDTQYF.

The CDR3 bases are TGTGCCAGCAGCCAAGACGCAACCAGGGGATACGAGCAGTACTTC. Encoded protein: CASSQDATRGYEQYF. The chain carries TRBV4-2 and TRBJ2-7, with D maybe TRBD1 (6 bases). Germline CDR1 reads LGHNA; CDR2 reads YNFKEQ. The CDR3 is 15 amino acids. V lost 0 bases, J lost 4 bases, and 13 bases lay in between.

This clone occurred once. This chain joins TRBV7-8 and TRBJ2-6; 11 bases are shared with TRBD1. Germline V gene sequence: CDR1 SGHVS, CDR2 FQNEAQ. Trimming took 3 bases from V and 0 from J; bases not matched to a gene: 4. This CDR3 has 18 residues. For the CDR3, the DNA is TGTGCCAGCAGCTTCCCCGGGACAGGGGGCTCTGGGGCCAACGTCCTGACTTTC. Protein sequence: CASSFPGTGGSGANVLTF.

This clone showed up just once. The gene calls are TRBV19 and TRBJ2-2, with unresolved D. The V and J ends lost 7 bases and 2 bases respectively, with 5 bases between them. The length of the CDR3 is 12 residues. The germline CDR1 and CDR2 sequences are LNHDA and SQIVND (reference sequence). The CDR3 nucleotides are TGTGCCAGTAACCTAAACACCGGGGAGCTGTTTTTT. This codes for CASNLNTGELFF. Full variable domain (remainder filled in from reference TRBV19 and TRBJ2-2): DGGITQSPKYLFRKEGQNVTLSCEQNLNHDAMYWYRQDPGQGLRLIYYSQIVNDFQKGDIAEGYSVSREKKESFPLTVTSAQKNPTAFYLCASNLNTGELFFGEGSRLTVL.

V is TRBV11-3 and J is TRBJ2-2, with D hard to call. This CDR3 comprises 14 residues. CDR1 and CDR2 from the germline V gene are SGHNT and YENEEA. The V end lost 3 bases, the J end lost 2 bases, and 7 bases lay between the germline ends. The CDR3 region has the DNA TGTGCCAGCAGCTTTCCGGGCAACACCGGGGAGCTGTTTTTT. Translated: CASSFPGNTGELFF.

V usage is TRBV19 and J usage is TRBJ2-2; D is unclear. The CDR3 runs 13 residues. The germline V gene encodes CDR1 LNHDA and CDR2 SQIVND (reference sequence). Trimming pared 3 bases from V and 7 bases from J, leaving 9 bases between. The CDR3: CASSIQMGGELFF. The CDR3, as DNA: TGTGCCAGTAGTATTCAGATGGGCGGGGAGCTGTTTTTT.

The genes are TRBV19 and TRBJ2-5; D could derive from TRBD1 or TRBD2 (7 bases each). Per germline, CDR1 LNHDA and CDR2 SQIVND (reference sequence). This CDR3 has 15 amino acids. Trimming removed 3 bases from V and 5 bases from J, with 16 bases in between. The CDR3 sequence is CASSIPARGGETQYF. CDR3 nucleotide sequence: TGTGCCAGTAGTATCCCGGCCAGGGGGGGGGAGACCCAGTACTTC.

This clone has a single count. The rearrangement uses TRBV21-1 and TRBJ2-5; TRBD1 reflects the table's D call only, with no check against the DNA. TRBV21-1 is flagged as a pseudogene. The CDR3 loop spans 13 amino acids. This CDR3 is CASIEQSTETQYF. DNA of the CDR3: TGTGCCAGCATCGAACAGAGTACAGAGACCCAGTACTTC.

The chain recombines TRBV6-5 with TRBJ2-7, with D possibly matching TRBD2 (6 bases). CDR1 is MNHEY and CDR2 is SVGAGI in the germline V gene. The CDR3 contains 16 residues. V lost 2 bases, J lost 4 bases, and 18 bases lay in between. DNA of the CDR3: TGTGCCAGCAGTTACGGTGGCCGTGGAGGGTCTTACGAGCAGTACTTC. It is translated as CASSYGGRGGSYEQYF.

This chain joins TRBV19 and TRBJ1-5; D ambiguous. Germline-derived CDR1 and CDR2 are LNHDA and SQIVND (reference sequence). The CDR3 is 11 amino acids. Between the trimmed V and J ends, which lost 6 bases and 9 bases, there was a span of 9 bases. DNA of the CDR3: TGTGCCAGTAGCAATCTGGGGCCCCAGCATTTT. Translating it yields CASSNLGPQHF.

This clone was recorded once. The chain has TRBV5-1 and TRBJ2-3; D is perhaps TRBD2 (6 bases). This CDR3 has 14 residues. V was pared by 5 bases and J by 5 bases, with 15 bases between. Germline-derived CDR1 and CDR2 are SGHRS and YFSETQ. The CDR3 DNA reads as TGCGCCAGCAGTTTATCGACTAGAGAAGATACGCAGTATTTT. Residues: CASSLSTREDTQYF.